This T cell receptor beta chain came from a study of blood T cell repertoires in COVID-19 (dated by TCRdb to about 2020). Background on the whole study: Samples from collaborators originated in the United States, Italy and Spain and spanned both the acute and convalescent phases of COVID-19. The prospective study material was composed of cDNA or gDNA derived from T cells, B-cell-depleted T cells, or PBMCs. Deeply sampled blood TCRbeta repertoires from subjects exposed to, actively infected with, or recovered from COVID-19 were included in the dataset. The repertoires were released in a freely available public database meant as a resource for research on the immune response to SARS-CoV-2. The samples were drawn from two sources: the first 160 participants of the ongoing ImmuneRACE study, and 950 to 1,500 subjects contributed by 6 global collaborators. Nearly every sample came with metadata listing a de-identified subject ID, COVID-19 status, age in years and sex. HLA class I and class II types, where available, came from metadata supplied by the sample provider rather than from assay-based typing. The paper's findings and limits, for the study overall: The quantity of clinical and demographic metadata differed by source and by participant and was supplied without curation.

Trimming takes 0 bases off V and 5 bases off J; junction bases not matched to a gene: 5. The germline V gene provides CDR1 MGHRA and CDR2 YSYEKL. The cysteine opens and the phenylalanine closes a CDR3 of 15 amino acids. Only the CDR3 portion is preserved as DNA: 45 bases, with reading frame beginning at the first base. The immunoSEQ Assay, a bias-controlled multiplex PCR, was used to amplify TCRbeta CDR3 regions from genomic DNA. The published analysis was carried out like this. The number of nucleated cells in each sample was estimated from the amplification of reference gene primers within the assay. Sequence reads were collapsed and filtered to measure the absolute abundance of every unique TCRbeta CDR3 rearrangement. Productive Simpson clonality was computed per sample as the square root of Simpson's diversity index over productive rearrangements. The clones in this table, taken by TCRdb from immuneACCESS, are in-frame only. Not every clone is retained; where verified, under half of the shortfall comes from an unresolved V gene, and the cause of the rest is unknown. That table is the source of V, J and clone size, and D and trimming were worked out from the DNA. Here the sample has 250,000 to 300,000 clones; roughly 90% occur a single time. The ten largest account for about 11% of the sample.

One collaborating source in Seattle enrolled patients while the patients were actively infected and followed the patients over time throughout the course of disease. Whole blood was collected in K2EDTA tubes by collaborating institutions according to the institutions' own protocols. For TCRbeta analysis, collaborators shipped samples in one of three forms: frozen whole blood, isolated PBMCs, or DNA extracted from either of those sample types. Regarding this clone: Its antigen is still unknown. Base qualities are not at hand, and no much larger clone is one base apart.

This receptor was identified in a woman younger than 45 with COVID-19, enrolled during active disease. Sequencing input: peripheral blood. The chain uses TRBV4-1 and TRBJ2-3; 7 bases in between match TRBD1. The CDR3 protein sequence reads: CASSQEGQGEDTQYF. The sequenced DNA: TGCGCCAGCAGCCAAGAAGGGCAGGGGGAAGATACGCAGTATTTT.